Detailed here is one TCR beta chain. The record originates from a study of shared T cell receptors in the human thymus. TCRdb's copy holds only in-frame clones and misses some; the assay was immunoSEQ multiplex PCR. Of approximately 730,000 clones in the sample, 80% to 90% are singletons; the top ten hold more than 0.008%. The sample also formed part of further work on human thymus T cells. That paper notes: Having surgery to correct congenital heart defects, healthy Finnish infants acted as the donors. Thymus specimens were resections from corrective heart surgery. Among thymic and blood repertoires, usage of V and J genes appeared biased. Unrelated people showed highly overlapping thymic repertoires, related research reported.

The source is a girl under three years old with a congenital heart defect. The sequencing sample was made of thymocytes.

The CDR3 region is CATRTGYRDTEAFF. The CDR3 DNA reads TGTGCCACACGAACAGGGTATCGGGACACTGAAGCTTTCTTT. V gene TRBV7-4 combines with J gene TRBJ1-1, with a weak D call TRBD1 (6 bases). Per germline, CDR1 SGHVT and CDR2 SQSDAQ. Trimming took 10 bases from V and 3 from J, leaving 18 bases between them. The CDR3 is 14 amino acids.